The 10 T cell receptor beta chains reported below all come from one sample, sequenced in a study of T cell responses to AZD1222 COVID-19 vaccine. Repertoires were generated with immunoSEQ multiplex PCR, while TCRdb's copy carries only in-frame clones and drops some. Of 60,000 to 70,000 clones listed, approximately 85% are singletons. The source was peripheral blood, collected on day 0 of AZD1222 vaccination. These receptors all stem from an adult in good health.

This chain links TRBV28 with TRBJ1-6; 9 bases agree with TRBD1. Looked up from germline, CDR1 is MDHEN and CDR2 is SYDVKM. The CDR3 totals 15 residues. The V gene end was trimmed by 6 bases and the J gene end by 9 bases; junction bases not matched to a gene: 9. The CDR3 sequence is CASRKQGAIISPLHF. Written as DNA, the CDR3 is TGTGCCAGCAGGAAACAGGGGGCTATTATTTCACCCCTCCACTTT.

The chain uses TRBV11-2 and TRBJ1-2; no clear D gene. In germline, CDR1 is SGHAT, CDR2 FQNNGV. This CDR3 has 16 amino acids. V was shortened by 5 bases and J by 0 bases, with 16 bases between the two germline ends. As DNA, the CDR3 is TGTGCCAGCAGCAAAGCCAGCTTCACCTCTAACTATGGCTACACCTTC. Protein product: CASSKASFTSNYGYTF.

The genes are TRBV10-2 and TRBJ1-6, with D unclear. Per germline, CDR1 WSHSY and CDR2 SAAADI. V lost 4 bases and J lost 8, with 12 bases in between. The CDR3 has 14 amino acids. This CDR3 is CASSVAKGYSPLHF. The CDR3 bases are TGCGCCAGCAGTGTGGCCAAGGGCTATTCACCCCTCCACTTT.

The V and J genes are TRBV6-5 and TRBJ1-2; no definite D call. Germline CDR1 is MNHEY and CDR2 is SVGAGI. This CDR3 region has 12 residues. CDR3 region: CEVDATSYGYTF. CDR3 coding DNA: TGTGAAGTCGACGCCACTAGTTATGGCTACACCTTC.

The chain joins TRBV6-6 to TRBJ1-4; unclear D gene. The V end was cut by 6 bases, the J end by 6 bases, with 17 bases between. The CDR3 length is 15 residues. Germline lookup yields CDR1 MNHNY and CDR2 SVGAGI (reference sequence). DNA of the CDR3: TGTGCCAGCAGCCCCCTTACAAAGGGCCATGAAAAACTGTTTTTT. Translating gives CASSPLTKGHEKLFF.

The genes are TRBV28 and TRBJ1-2; TRBD1 might be the D (5 bases). The V gene's germline CDR1 is MDHEN and CDR2 SYDVKM. Trimming removed 5 bases at V and 5 bases at J, with 18 bases between. The CDR3 is 15 residues long. CDR3 sequence reads: CASSGARVDLYGYTF. The CDR3 coding sequence is TGTGCCAGCAGTGGAGCCAGGGTGGACCTTTATGGCTACACCTTC.

The J gene is TRBJ2-1, the V gene TRBV3-1 (or the pseudogene TRBV3-2), with D possibly being TRBD2 (6 bases). Trimming removed 0 bases from V and 4 bases from J, with 10 bases in between. CDR1 and CDR2 (germline): LGHDT, YNNKEL (reference sequence). The length of the CDR3 is 15 residues. CDR3 loop: CASSQDLAQYNEQFF. The CDR3 DNA is TGTGCCAGCAGCCAAGATCTAGCGCAGTACAATGAGCAGTTCTTC.

J is TRBJ1-2 and V is TRBV7-9; tentatively, D is TRBD1 (6 bases). CDR3 length: 14 residues. Germline lookup yields CDR1 SEHNR and CDR2 FQNEAQ (reference sequence). Trimming removed 5 bases from V and 0 bases from J, with 10 bases in between. The CDR3 coding sequence is TGTGCCAGCAGCACCGGACAGACTAACTATGGCTACACCTTC. It translates to CASSTGQTNYGYTF.

V usage is TRBV5-1 and J usage is TRBJ1-2; no clear D gene. Between the trimmed V and J ends, which lost 4 bases and 4 bases, there was a span of 14 bases. CDR1 is SGHRS and CDR2 is YFSETQ in the germline V gene. The CDR3 has 14 amino acids. CDR3 residues: CASSPVEGSYGYTF. The CDR3 DNA sequence: TGCGCCAGCAGCCCAGTCGAAGGGTCCTATGGCTACACCTTC.

This clone was found a few times. The chain has TRBV6-5 and TRBJ1-1, with unresolved D. The CDR3 contains 13 residues. Germline CDR1 MNHEY, CDR2 SVGAGI. V was pared by 2 bases and J by 6 bases, with 10 bases between. The DNA for the CDR3 is TGTGCCAGCAGTTACCGCAACATCCCTGAAGCTTTCTTT. This encodes CASSYRNIPEAFF.